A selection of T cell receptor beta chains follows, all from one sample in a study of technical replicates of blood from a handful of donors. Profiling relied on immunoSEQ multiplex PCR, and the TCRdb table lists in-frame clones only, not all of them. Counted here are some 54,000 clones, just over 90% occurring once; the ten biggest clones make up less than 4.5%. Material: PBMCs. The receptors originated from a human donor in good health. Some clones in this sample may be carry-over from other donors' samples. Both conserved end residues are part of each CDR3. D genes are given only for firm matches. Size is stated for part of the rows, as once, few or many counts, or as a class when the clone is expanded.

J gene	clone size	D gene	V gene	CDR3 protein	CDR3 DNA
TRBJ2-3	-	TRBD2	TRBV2	CASRGDTDTQYF	TGTGCCAGTCGGGGGGATACAGATACGCAGTATTTT
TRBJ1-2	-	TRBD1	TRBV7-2	CASSTTGGAYGYTF	TGTGCCAGCAGCACCACAGGGGGCGCCTATGGCTACACCTTC
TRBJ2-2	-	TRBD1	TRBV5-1	CASSHAGGRTGELFF	TGCGCCAGCAGCCACGCAGGGGGAAGGACCGGGGAGCTGTTTTTT
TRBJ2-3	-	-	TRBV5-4	CASSFYRTDTQYF	TGTGCCAGCAGCTTTTACAGAACAGATACGCAGTATTTT
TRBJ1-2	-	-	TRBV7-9	CASSPREKGTGNYGYTF	TGTGCCAGCAGCCCCAGGGAAAAGGGAACCGGAAACTATGGCTACACCTTC
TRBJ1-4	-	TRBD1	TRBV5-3	CARSGIRGPNNEKLFF	TGTGCCAGAAGCGGGATCAGGGGGCCCAATAATGAAAAACTGTTTTTT
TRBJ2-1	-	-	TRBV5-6	CASNLAYNEQFF	TGTGCCAGCAATTTAGCGTACAATGAGCAGTTCTTC
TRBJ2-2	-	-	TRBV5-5	CASSLSGETTGELFF	TGTGCCAGCAGCTTGTCCGGGGAGACTACCGGGGAGCTGTTTTTT
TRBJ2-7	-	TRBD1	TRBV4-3	CASSQSQGAGEQYF	TGCGCCAGCAGCCAATCTCAGGGGGCGGGAGAGCAGTACTTC
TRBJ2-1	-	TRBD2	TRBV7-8	CASSFLIEAGVNEQFF	TGTGCCAGCAGCTTCCTAATAGAAGCGGGAGTTAATGAGCAGTTCTTC
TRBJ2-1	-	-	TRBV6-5	CASRLTDGKYNEQFF	TGTGCCAGCAGACTGACTGACGGGAAATACAATGAGCAGTTCTTC
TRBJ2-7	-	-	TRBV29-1	CSSPGQGIVSTYEQYF	TGCAGCTCCCCCGGGCAGGGTATAGTTTCAACCTACGAGCAGTACTTC
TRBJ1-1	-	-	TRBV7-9	CASSGGAMNTEAFF	TGTGCCAGCAGCGGGGGGGCTATGAACACTGAAGCTTTCTTT
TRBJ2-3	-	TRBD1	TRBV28	CASRRDRDGTDTQYF	TGTGCCAGCAGGAGGGACAGGGATGGGACAGATACGCAGTATTTT
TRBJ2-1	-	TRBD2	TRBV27	CATPLGWRGSFSYNEQFF	TGTGCCACCCCCTTGGGATGGCGGGGGAGCTTCTCCTACAATGAGCAGTTCTTC
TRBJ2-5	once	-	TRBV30	CAWSASGNQYF	TGTGCCTGGAGTGCCTCCGGGAACCAGTACTTC
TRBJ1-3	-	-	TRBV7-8	CASSPDIAQGNTIYF	TGTGCCAGCAGCCCCGATATTGCTCAGGGGAACACCATATATTTT
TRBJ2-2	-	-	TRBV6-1	CASSEQFLVGGELFF	TGTGCCAGCAGTGAACAGTTTCTAGTAGGCGGGGAGCTGTTTTTT
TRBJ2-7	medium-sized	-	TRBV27	CASSGKGVFNYEQYF	TGTGCCAGCAGCGGCAAGGGGGTCTTTAACTACGAGCAGTACTTC
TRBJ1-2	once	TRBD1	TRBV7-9	CASSIAGQQYGYTF	TGTGCCAGCAGCATAGCGGGACAGCAATATGGCTACACCTTC
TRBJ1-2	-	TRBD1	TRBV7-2	CASSERTGGIYGYTF	TGTGCCAGCAGCGAAAGGACAGGGGGCATCTATGGCTACACCTTC
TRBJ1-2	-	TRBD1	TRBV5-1	CASSLTRTGGESYGYTF	TGCGCCAGCAGCTTGACCCGGACAGGGGGCGAGAGCTATGGCTACACCTTC
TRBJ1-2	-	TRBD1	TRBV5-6	CASSPWTGQDTF	TGTGCCAGCAGCCCTTGGACAGGCCAGGACACCTTC
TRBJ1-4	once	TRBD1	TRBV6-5	CASSSFGTANEKLFF	TGTGCCAGCAGCTCCTTCGGGACAGCTAATGAAAAACTGTTTTTT